This T cell receptor beta chain is drawn from a study of control samples from healthy donors and cancer patients. This clone was detected a few times. Generated by immunoSEQ multiplex PCR, the TCRdb table keeps only in-frame clones and is missing some. The table shows under 85,000 clones, with 90% to 95% occurring only once. This TCR derives from a woman in her thirties or forties with lung cancer. Sequenced input: PBMCs.

The CDR3 sequence is CASRRPGDSPLHF. The CDR3 DNA sequence: TGTGCCAGCCGGAGGCCAGGGGATTCACCCCTCCACTTT. The rearrangement links TRBV25-1 to TRBJ1-6; weak D call: TRBD1 (6 bases). Trimming cost V 8 bases and J 8 bases, with 13 bases left between them. The germline CDR1 and CDR2 sequences are MGHDK and SYGVNS. The CDR3 runs 13 residues.